Presented here are 16 T cell receptor beta chains from one specimen sequenced in a study of shared clonotypes between healthy human individuals. The table came from immunoSEQ multiplex PCR; TCRdb's copy has only in-frame clones and leaves some out. The data contain approximately 2,300,000 clones, 85% to 95% of them singletons. Input material: naive CD4+ T cells from PBMCs. The subset: CD45RA+ positively selected. These receptors all stem from a young man in good health. Some clones in this sample may be carry-over from other donors' samples.

The V call is TRBV4-3, the J call TRBJ2-1; perhaps TRBD1 as D (6 bases). The V end was cut by 3 bases, the J end by 5 bases, with 11 bases between. This CDR3 has 14 amino acids. Germline V gene data show CDR1 as LGHNA and CDR2 as YSLEER. This chain's CDR3 is CASSHGTRHNEQFF. CDR3 nucleotide sequence: TGCGCCAGCAGCCACGGGACACGGCACAATGAGCAGTTCTTC.

V gene TRBV18 combines with J gene TRBJ2-7; D tentatively reads TRBD1 or TRBD2 (5 bases each). The CDR3 is 15 residues long. Between the trimmed V and J ends, which lost 3 bases and 2 bases, there was a span of 14 bases. Germline V gene lookup returns CDR1 KGHSH and CDR2 LQKENI. CDR3 sequence reads: CASSPREGITYEQYF. The CDR3 coding sequence is TGTGCCAGCTCACCCCGAGAGGGGATCACCTACGAGCAGTACTTC.

The chain links TRBV19 to TRBJ1-1; 7 positions match TRBD1. Germline assignment: CDR1 LNHDA and CDR2 SQIVND (reference sequence). The J segment lost 2 bases and the V segment lost 2 bases, leaving 11 bases of the junction unmatched. The CDR3 is made up of 17 amino acids. For the CDR3, the DNA is TGTGCCAGTAGTATATCCCTAGGACAGGTTATTAACACTGAAGCTTTCTTT. Protein: CASSISLGQVINTEAFF.

The chain links TRBV7-8 to TRBJ1-5, with D unresolved. This CDR3 contains 18 residues. Germline lookup yields CDR1 SGHVS and CDR2 FQNEAQ. Trimming stripped 1 base from V and 0 bases from J, with 16 bases between. The CDR3 nucleotides read TGTGCCAGCAGCTTAGAGAGGCGGGAAGCCTATAGCAATCAGCCCCAGCATTTT. Translation: CASSLERREAYSNQPQHF. The entire variable domain, with the rest obtained from reference TRBV7-8 and TRBJ1-5, is as follows: GAGVSQSPRYKVAKRGQDVALRCDPISGHVSLFWYQQALGQGPEFLTYFQNEAQLDKSGLPSDRFFAERPEGSVSTLKIQRTQQEDSAVYLCASSLERREAYSNQPQHFGDGTRLSIL.

V and J are TRBV28 and TRBJ1-5; weak D call: TRBD1 (6 bases). The CDR3 covers 13 residues. The germline CDR1 and CDR2 sequences are MDHEN and SYDVKM. The CDR3 DNA follows: TGTTCCGCCCGGGGGCGCGGACGGCAGCCCCAGCATTTT. It codes for CSARGRGRQPQHF.

This chain connects TRBV5-8 to TRBJ2-7; 8 bases map to TRBD2. CDR3 length: 17 residues. V trimming: 7 bases; J trimming: 0 bases; junction bases outside the gene matches: 15. The germline V gene has CDR1 SGHTS and CDR2 YDEGEE. The chain's CDR3 is CASLTNPGLAGSYEQYF. The CDR3 nucleotides read TGTGCCAGCTTAACAAACCCCGGGCTAGCGGGCTCCTACGAGCAGTACTTC.

CDR3 coding DNA: TGTGCCAGCAGCTTACTGGCGGGAGGGCTAGATGAGCAGTTCTTC. This encodes CASSLLAGGLDEQFF. The chain carries TRBV7-9 and TRBJ2-1; 9 bases fit TRBD2. Germline CDR1 and CDR2: SEHNR and FQNEAQ (reference sequence). The CDR3 extends over 15 amino acids. V shed 2 bases, J shed 8 bases, and the junction held 7 bases outside the gene matches.

This clone occurred a few times. V and J are TRBV30 and TRBJ1-1; no firm D call. The CDR3 contains 12 residues. The germline gives CDR1 GTSNPN, CDR2 SVGIG (reference sequence). Between the trimmed V and J ends, which lost 3 bases and 1 base, there was a span of 6 bases. Here the CDR3 reads CAWRPRNTEAFF. The CDR3 nucleotides are TGTGCCTGGAGACCCCGGAACACTGAAGCTTTCTTT.

V and J are TRBV7-2 and TRBJ2-7; no clear D. Germline V gene sequence: CDR1 SGHTA, CDR2 FQGNSA. The germline V and J ends were trimmed by 5 bases and 2 bases, with 10 bases remaining between them. CDR3 length: 13 residues. CDR3 DNA sequence: TGTGCCAGCAGCCGAGGCCCCCCCTACGAGCAGTACTTC. As protein: CASSRGPPYEQYF.

Worth noting for this clone: Other DNA sequences in the same sample also yield this CDR3. The chain joins TRBV28 to TRBJ2-7; tentatively, D is TRBD1 or TRBD2 (6 bases each). This CDR3 contains 14 residues. Trimming shortened V by 3 bases and J by 2 bases, and 11 bases separated the two germline ends. Germline CDR1 reads MDHEN; CDR2 reads SYDVKM. CDR3 residues: CASSFGGTTYEQYF. Written as DNA, the CDR3 is TGTGCCAGCAGTTTCGGCGGGACAACCTACGAGCAGTACTTC.

This clone was detected only once. This sequence joins TRBV5-1 and TRBJ2-1; either TRBD1 or TRBD2 may fit D (5 bases each). V was cut by 9 bases and J by 7 bases, with 20 bases left in between. There are 14 residues in the CDR3. The germline V gene has CDR1 SGHRS and CDR2 YFSETQ. The CDR3 bases are TGCGCCACAGAGGATCCGGGACGGGATAATGAGCAGTTCTTC. Protein sequence: CATEDPGRDNEQFF. The variable domain in full, with the rest retrieved from reference TRBV5-1 and TRBJ2-1, is KAGVTQTPRYLIKTRGQQVTLSCSPISGHRSVSWYQQTPGQGLQFLFEYFSETQRNKGNFPGRFSGRQFSNSRSEMNVSTLELGDSALYLCATEDPGRDNEQFFGPGTRLTVL.

The J gene is TRBJ1-1, the V gene TRBV13; 8 bases fit TRBD1. This CDR3 has 15 residues. Trimming at V came to 3 bases and at J to 5 bases, leaving 8 bases not matched to a gene. Per the germline V gene, CDR1 is PRHDT and CDR2 is FYEKMQ (reference sequence). CDR3 residues: CASSFWTGKETEAFF. The DNA for the CDR3 is TGTGCCAGCAGCTTTTGGACAGGGAAAGAAACTGAAGCTTTCTTT.

The chain combines TRBV19 with TRBJ1-3; perhaps TRBD1 as D (6 bases). CDR1 and CDR2 (germline): LNHDA, SQIVND (reference sequence). Trimming took off 8 bases at V and 0 bases at J, with 14 bases between the two ends. The CDR3 extends over 15 amino acids. The CDR3 is CASGVGTHSGNTIYF. The CDR3 nucleotides are TGTGCCAGTGGGGTCGGGACACACTCTGGAAACACCATATATTTT.

The chain joins TRBV28 to TRBJ1-2, with D tentatively TRBD1 (5 bases). This CDR3 is 14 amino acids long. Trimming pared 6 bases from V and 7 bases from J, leaving 18 bases between. CDR1 and CDR2 from the germline V gene are MDHEN and SYDVKM. The CDR3 DNA reads TGTGCCAGCAGAGAACTCTCGCGGGGGGGTGGCTACACCTTC. Protein: CASRELSRGGGYTF.

The rearrangement joins TRBV5-5 to TRBJ1-2; D may be TRBD1 (6 bases). Germline CDR1 is SGHKS and CDR2 is YYEKEE (reference sequence). CDR3 length equals 13 residues. V shed 1 base and J shed 8 bases, with 12 bases lying between them. The CDR3 nucleotides read TGTGCCAGCAGCTTGACAGGGAAGGAGGGCTACACCTTC. It specifies CASSLTGKEGYTF.

This chain joins TRBV30 and TRBJ2-7; 12 bases fit TRBD1. Germline CDR1 reads GTSNPN; CDR2 reads SVGIG (reference sequence). This CDR3 has 15 amino acids. V was clipped by 2 bases and J by 3 bases; unmatched bases: 5. The CDR3 DNA reads as TGTGCCTGGAGTCCCCGGGACAGGGGGCACTACGAGCAGTACTTC. This translates into CAWSPRDRGHYEQYF.